The entry that follows covers one T cell receptor beta chain sequence. This sample was included in a study of cytomegalovirus exposure and HLA in healthy donors. This CDR3 comprises 13 residues. V lost 3 bases and J 3 bases, leaving 8 bases between the germline ends. Germline CDR1 reads SGDLS; CDR2 reads YYNGEE. The PCR had 60 Vbeta and 13 Jbeta primers. The assay was immunoSEQ multiplex PCR, and TCRdb's table has in-frame clones only and misses some. In the table there are about 160,000 clones, 80% to 85% of which are singletons. The chain carries TRBV9 and TRBJ2-3; D not resolved. This TCR derives from a male donor in good health and CMV-seropositive. The sample comprised PBMCs. The CDR3 nucleotides are TGTGCCAGCAGCGAAAGAGCGACAGATACGCAGTATTTT. This translates into CASSERATDTQYF.